This TCR beta chain was found in a study of blood T cell repertoires in COVID-19. Study details: Acute and convalescent COVID-19 samples came from the United States, Italy and Spain. The cDNA or gDNA used as material had been derived from T cells, B-cell-depleted T cells, or PBMCs.

Per the study methods: For nucleated cells, counts were estimated from reference gene primer amplification. Profiled with immunoSEQ multiplex PCR; TCRdb holds only in-frame clones, not every one. The DNA gave D and trimming, while V, J and clone size come from that table. Among 130,000 to 150,000 clones listed, around 84% were seen once. Sequencing was done on a sample of peripheral blood. The receptor's source is a human donor in a cohort sampled during active COVID-19.

CDR3 sequence (DNA): TGTGTCAGAAGCGTTACAGGGGCTGGGGCCAACGTCCTGACTTTC. It codes for CVRSVTGAGANVLTF. The V gene is TRBV7-5, the J gene TRBJ2-6; TRBD1, as called in the table, went unchecked against the DNA. TRBV7-5 is reported as a pseudogene. This CDR3 is 15 amino acids long.